This TCR beta chain came from a study of shared clonotypes between healthy human individuals. The CDR3 covers 14 residues. Trimming took 2 bases from V and 3 from J; bases not matched to a gene: 6. In germline, CDR1 is SQVTM, CDR2 ANQGSEA. TCRdb's copy holds only in-frame clones and misses some; the assay was immunoSEQ multiplex PCR. The sample holds just over 2,000,000 clones, 85% to 95% seen once. The chain uses TRBV29-1 and TRBJ1-1, with 7 bases fitting TRBD1. The sequencing input was naive CD4+ T cells sorted from blood. Subset described: CD45RA+ positively selected. This receptor was identified in a man aged 18 to 30 in good health. This chain's CDR3 is CSVENQGGYTEAFF. The CDR3 region has the DNA TGCAGCGTTGAAAATCAGGGGGGATACACTGAAGCTTTCTTT.